This entry describes one TCR beta chain. Trimming at V came to 2 bases and at J to 13 bases, leaving 6 bases not matched to a gene. Germline V lookup: CDR1 SGDLS, CDR2 YYNGEE. The CDR3 length is 12 residues. This record belongs to a study of blood T cell repertoires in COVID-19. Overall study: Acute-phase and convalescent COVID-19 samples originated in the United States, Italy and Spain. Sources were T cells, B-cell-depleted T cells, or PBMCs; the material itself was cDNA or gDNA.

One Seattle source followed patients from active infection through their disease course. Original processing notes: Amplification with reference gene primers provided the estimates of nucleated cell counts. Measured with immunoSEQ multiplex PCR; TCRdb has only the in-frame clones, and not every one. Clonal size and the V and J genes are those of that table, whereas D and trimming came from the DNA. This repertoire shows 150,000 to 200,000 clones, about nine tenths found once; its top ten account for 10% to 11%. The V and J genes are TRBV9 and TRBJ2-5; 9 nucleotides agree with TRBD2. What was sequenced was peripheral blood. The receptor's source is a woman aged 55-69 years with COVID-19, enrolled during active disease. The DNA of the CDR3 is TGTGCCAGCAGCGTCTTAGCGGGAGAATTGTACTTC. Translated: CASSVLAGELYF.